Detailed here is one TCR beta chain. Its antigen is unknown. No much larger clone exists at a distance of one base, and base qualities are not known. The method was 5' RACE. Sequencing instrument: Illumina HiSeq 2500. A second PCR of roughly 7 to 11 cycles was performed with a sample-barcoded 5' primer and a J-beta primer mix. A unique molecular identifier was introduced onto each TCR beta cDNA molecule by a template-switch 5' adaptor carrying 12 random nucleotides. Each sample yielded at least 2.5 million CDR3-containing paired-end reads. First-strand cDNA was synthesized from all RNA with the Mint cDNA synthesis kit, primed by a TRBC-specific oligonucleotide. After uracil-DNA glycosylase treatment, a first 18-cycle PCR used universal primers M1SS and BC2_uni_R on all cDNA. Per the authors' processing: For normalization, 1 million high-quality reads, each with a distinct molecular identifier, were randomly selected from each sample. Instead of being binned into consensus sequences, reads with shared molecular identifiers were discarded. CDR3 identification, clonotype clustering and error correction used MiTCR with a Q25 quality threshold and the strictest error-elimination algorithm. A nonparametric unseen species model using Euler transformation provided a lower-bound estimate of total TCR beta diversity. TCRdb reanalyzed the raw reads on its own, using fastp at Q25 for trimming and MiXCR for clone calling, and kept in-frame beta chains. Rows with one shared CDR3 protein collapse into an entry with the most common genes and DNA. The V and J calls were not made by the authors but by TCRdb's processing. For this sample there are approximately 1.5 million distinct CDR3 sequences; approximately 43% appear just once. The ten biggest clones cover just over 4% of the sample.

Reading the germline V gene gives CDR1 SGHTA and CDR2 FQGTGA. Relative to germline, V is 5 bases shorter and J is 4 bases shorter, with 15 bases between their ends. Inclusive of the bounding cysteine and phenylalanine, the CDR3 is 15 residues long. Only CDR3 DNA remains: 45 bases, in frame from the first base. This specimen belongs to a study of blood T cells in healthy people across ages (dated by TCRdb to the mid-2010s). In the study overall: Template switching captured roughly one uniquely barcoded TCR beta cDNA molecule per two T cells in model experiments. Age-related changes in TCR beta repertoire diversity were measured in the study by deep sequencing normalized with unique cDNA molecular identifiers. The donors were divided into four age groups: young (average around 15 years), middle-aged (almost 40), aged (approximately 62) and long-lived (roughly 82). To avoid experimental bias, donors of different ages were distributed randomly across sequencing lanes. For two donors (one aged 18 to 30 and one aged 80 or older), the study analyzed two additional independent replicas of 1 million unique cDNA reads from the same blood draw.

On the study overall, not on this receptor specifically: Compared with the aged group, more naive CD4+ T cells, fewer expanded clones and increased TCR diversity were shown by the long-lived group, suggesting age selection. Because the CMV infection status of the donors was unknown, age-related changes in expanded clonotypes may potentially have been confounded. Conclusive comparison of naive and antigen-experienced compartments was prevented by the profiling of bulk unsorted PBMCs. Estimates of total diversity based on one million sequenced T cells were regarded as lower bounds and as underestimates. As age increased, observed TCR beta diversity per million T cells dropped in a roughly linear way, and a significant reduction was already evident by age 40. The percentage of naive T cells measured by flow cytometry correlated strongly with observed TCR beta diversity.

Donors were around 37 systemically healthy Caucasian individuals from Russia aged roughly 6 to 100 years. Each donor gave ten milliliters of peripheral blood, collected into EDTA-treated Vacutainer tubes. Ficoll-Paque density-gradient centrifugation was used to isolate PBMCs, with at least 6 million per sample. Trizol reagent was used to extract total RNA from the PBMCs, yielding at least 6 micrograms per sample. Naive CD45RAhigh/CD27high T cell percentages were measured by flow cytometry on a PBMC aliquot from every donor. Sequencing was carried out using blood. The chain is assembled from TRBV7-3 and TRBJ2-1, with the D gene too uncertain to name. The receptor's source is a woman in her late teens or twenties in good health. The encoded CDR3 is CASSPDRTAYNEQFF. DNA sequence: TGTGCCAGCAGCCCGGACCGAACGGCTTACAATGAGCAGTTCTTC.